These 5 T cell receptor beta chains were all obtained from the same sample, sequenced in a study of control samples from healthy donors and cancer patients. Sequencing was performed with immunoSEQ multiplex PCR; in TCRdb, only in-frame clones are kept and a portion is missing. The repertoire consists of under 60,000 clones, with 85% to 95% occurring once and the leading ten covering 3.5% to 4%. Sample: blood. Receptors originate from a young man in good health.

This chain joins TRBV28 and TRBJ1-1; D possibly corresponds to TRBD1 (6 bases). Germline V gene sequence: CDR1 MDHEN, CDR2 SYDVKM. V was cut by 2 bases and J by 7 bases, with 32 bases left in between. The CDR3 is made up of 20 amino acids. The chain's CDR3 is CASSLRTGRYGPRPRYEAFF. The DNA of the CDR3 is TGTGCCAGCAGTTTACGTACAGGGAGGTATGGTCCCCGACCCCGGTATGAAGCTTTCTTT.

Regarding this clone: One junction end disagrees with the germline gene, perhaps due to a read error. The chain employs TRBV20-1 and TRBJ1-1; perhaps TRBD1 as D (6 bases). The germline V gene has CDR1 DFQATT and CDR2 SNEGSKA (reference sequence). CDR3 length equals 11 residues. CDR3 in DNA: TGCAGTGCTAGAGATTTTTGGACAGCCGTATTT. It specifies CSARDFWTAVF.

This chain links TRBV2 with TRBJ1-4; no firm D call. This CDR3 has 14 residues. Germline lookup yields CDR1 SNHLY and CDR2 FYNNEI. Trimming took 7 bases from V and 0 from J, leaving 9 bases between them. The CDR3 is CASTPLATNEKLFF. Here the CDR3 DNA reads TGTGCCAGCACCCCACTTGCAACTAATGAAAAACTGTTTTTT.

V is TRBV9 and J is TRBJ1-6; D is undetermined. V lost 4 bases and J 5 bases, leaving 13 bases between the germline ends. The CDR3 consists of 15 residues. CDR1 is SGDLS, CDR2 YYNGEE, per germline. CDR3 sequence reads: CASSLVDGNNSPLHF. The CDR3 DNA sequence: TGTGCCAGCAGCCTAGTCGACGGGAATAATTCACCCCTCCACTTT. The full variable domain, in which reference TRBV9 and TRBJ1-6 provide the parts outside the CDR3, is DSGVTQTPKHLITATGQRVTLRCSPRSGDLSVYWYQQSLDQGLQFLIQYYNGEERAKGNILERFSAQQFPDLHSELNLSSLELGDSALYFCASSLVDGNNSPLHFGNGTRLTVT.

The DNA of the CDR3 is TGTGCCAGCAGTTATTCAGGGGGGTTTAACCAGCCCCAGCATTTT. Translated, it gives CASSYSGGFNQPQHF. This chain joins TRBV6-2 or TRBV6-3 and TRBJ1-5; 7 positions match TRBD1. The CDR3 spans 15 residues. The germline CDR1 and CDR2 sequences are MNHEY and SVGEGT. The trim removed 3 bases at V and 7 bases at J, leaving 9 bases unmatched.